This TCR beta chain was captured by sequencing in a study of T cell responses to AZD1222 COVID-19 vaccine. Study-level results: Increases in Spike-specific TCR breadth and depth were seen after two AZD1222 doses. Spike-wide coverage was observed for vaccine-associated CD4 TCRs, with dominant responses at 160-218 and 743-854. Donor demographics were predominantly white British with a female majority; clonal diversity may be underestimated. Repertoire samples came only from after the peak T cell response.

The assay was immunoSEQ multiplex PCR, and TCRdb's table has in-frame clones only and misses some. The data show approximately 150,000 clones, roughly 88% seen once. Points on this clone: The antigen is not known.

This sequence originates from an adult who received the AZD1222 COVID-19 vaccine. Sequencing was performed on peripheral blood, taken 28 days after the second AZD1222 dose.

CDR3 nucleotide sequence: TGTGCCAGCAGCTTGTTTCATATTTTTGGCTACACCTTC. Its protein is CASSLFHIFGYTF. The chain is built from TRBV5-6 and TRBJ1-2; D remains ambiguous. The germline V gene has CDR1 SGHDT and CDR2 YYEEEE. The germline V and J ends were trimmed by 1 base and 7 bases, with 11 bases remaining between them. The CDR3 has 13 amino acids.